These 26 T cell receptor beta chains were all obtained from the same sample, sequenced in a study of blood T cell repertoires in COVID-19. Sequenced by immunoSEQ multiplex PCR; TCRdb stores in-frame clones only, minus some. The sample consists of around 260,000 clones, roughly four fifths of them appearing once. Sequenced input: PBMCs or T cells enriched from blood (not recorded which). All receptors derive from a young man with acute COVID-19.

The chain is built from TRBV3-1 (or the pseudogene TRBV3-2) and TRBJ2-2, with 13 bases that match TRBD2. The V gene's germline CDR1 is LGHDT and CDR2 YNNKEL (reference sequence). The CDR3 runs to 17 residues. Trimming took 6 bases from V and 5 from J; bases not matched to a gene: 9. Written as DNA, the CDR3 is TGTGCCAGCAGTTTCCCCTGGACTAGCGGGGGAACCGGGGAGCTGTTTTTT. This codes for CASSFPWTSGGTGELFF.

The chain uses TRBV5-4 and TRBJ1-1, with 7 nucleotides matching TRBD1. Germline V gene lookup returns CDR1 SGHNT and CDR2 YYREEE (reference sequence). CDR3 length: 14 amino acids. The J segment lost 6 bases and the V segment lost 0 bases, leaving 5 bases of the junction unmatched. The CDR3 region is CASSLDRGGAEAFF. The CDR3 bases are TGTGCCAGCAGCTTGGACAGGGGAGGTGCTGAAGCTTTCTTT.

J is TRBJ1-1 and V is TRBV10-1, with a weak D call TRBD1 (6 bases). Trimming shortened V by 6 bases and J by 1 base, and 12 bases separated the two germline ends. Germline V gene data show CDR1 as WNHNN and CDR2 as SYGVQD (reference sequence). The CDR3 length is 14 residues. As DNA, the CDR3 is TGCGCCAGCAGCCGGGACACCTCGAACACTGAAGCTTTCTTT. Protein: CASSRDTSNTEAFF.

V is TRBV6-5 and J is TRBJ2-1; 7 bases fit TRBD1. V trimming: 2 bases; J trimming: 10 bases; junction bases outside the gene matches: 2. Germline values: CDR1 MNHEY, CDR2 SVGAGI. The CDR3 covers 12 residues. The CDR3 here is CASSYTTGEQFF. CDR3 DNA sequence: TGTGCCAGCAGTTACACGACAGGGGAGCAGTTCTTC.

In this sample, this clone turned up once. The J gene is TRBJ1-1, the V gene TRBV29-1; the D gene is possibly TRBD1 (6 bases). This CDR3 has 21 residues. Germline V lookup: CDR1 SQVTM, CDR2 ANQGSEA. Trimming pared 5 bases from V and 2 bases from J, leaving 36 bases between. The CDR3 DNA reads TGCAGCGTTAGTACCCTTACGGGTCCCGAGGACAGCCTAACATCCAACACTGAAGCTTTCTTT. As protein: CSVSTLTGPEDSLTSNTEAFF.

This clone came up a few times. The chain's CDR3 is CASRQRNNSPLHF. In nucleotides, the CDR3 is TGTGCCAGCAGACAGAGAAATAATTCACCCCTCCACTTT. V is TRBV12-3 or TRBV12-4 and J is TRBJ1-6, with D unclear. V was clipped by 6 bases and J by 5 bases, with 8 bases between them. The CDR3 totals 13 residues.

This clone was detected only once. This sequence joins TRBV6-5 and TRBJ2-3, with D tentatively TRBD1 (5 bases). Trimming left V 6 bases short and J 11 bases short, with 24 bases between. Germline values: CDR1 MNHEY, CDR2 SVGAGI. The CDR3 extends over 15 amino acids. CDR3 region: CASSPDRNPMLGQYF. The CDR3 DNA follows: TGTGCCAGCAGCCCCGACAGAAACCCGATGTTAGGGCAGTATTTT.

In this sample, this clone turned up many times. V is TRBV28 and J is TRBJ2-2; 9 nucleotides align to TRBD2. Germline V CDR1 and CDR2: MDHEN, SYDVKM. The length of the CDR3 is 15 residues. Trimming at V came to 8 bases and at J to 7 bases, leaving 11 bases not matched to a gene. As DNA, the CDR3 is TGTGCCAGCCTCTCGCGCGGGGGGGCGATCGGGGAGCTGTTTTTT. Protein sequence: CASLSRGGAIGELFF.

The rearrangement joins TRBV6-5 to TRBJ2-2; TRBD2 aligns across 9 bases. Germline V CDR1 and CDR2: MNHEY, SVGAGI. This CDR3 contains 16 residues. J lost 7 bases, V lost 1 base, and 7 bases had no gene match. CDR3 protein: CASSYYRLAGIGELFF. In nucleotides, the CDR3 is TGTGCCAGCAGTTACTACCGCCTAGCGGGGATCGGGGAGCTGTTTTTT.

This clone has a single count. The rearrangement joins TRBV7-9 to TRBJ1-4, with D possibly TRBD1 on 6 matching bases. The germline gives CDR1 SEHNR, CDR2 FQNEAQ (reference sequence). V lost 4 bases and J 4 bases, leaving 10 bases between the germline ends. This CDR3 contains 14 residues. The CDR3 coding sequence is TGTGCCAGCAGCTCGACAGGCTTTAATGAAAAACTGTTTTTT. Encoded protein: CASSSTGFNEKLFF.

This chain joins TRBV25-1 and TRBJ1-1, with a tentative D call TRBD1 (5 bases). Germline CDR1 is MGHDK and CDR2 is SYGVNS. The CDR3 consists of 15 residues. V lost 1 base to trimming and J lost 4 bases, with 13 bases between them. CDR3 sequence reads: CASSEWRGRSTEAFF. The CDR3 DNA follows: TGTGCCAGCAGTGAATGGAGGGGTCGGAGCACTGAAGCTTTCTTT.

Regarding this clone: Relative to the germline gene, one junction end is altered; a read error may explain this. The V and J genes are TRBV5-1 and TRBJ1-1, with 11 bases matching TRBD1. The CDR3 length is 14 residues. From germline, CDR1 is SGHRS and CDR2 YFSETQ. CDR3 nucleotides: TGTGCCAGCAGTGAAAGGACAGGGGGCGGTTTAGCTTTCTTT. Translated, it gives CASSERTGGGLAFF.

CDR3 region: CATSDSSRARDTQYF. In nucleotides, the CDR3 is TGTGCCACCAGTGATAGTAGCAGGGCGAGGGATACGCAGTATTTT. V and J are TRBV24-1 and TRBJ2-3; TRBD1 is a possible D gene (5 bases). Trimming pared 3 bases from V and 6 bases from J, leaving 15 bases between. This CDR3 has 15 residues. Germline lookup yields CDR1 KGHDR and CDR2 SFDVKD.

This clone was seen more than once but under ten times. V gene TRBV12-3 or TRBV12-4 combines with J gene TRBJ1-2, with TRBD1 matching over 7 bases. Losses at the gene ends were 5 bases for V and 2 bases for J; bases not matched to a gene: 2. The CDR3 contains 13 residues. The CDR3 here is CASSRQGNYGYTF. As DNA, the CDR3 is TGTGCCAGCAGTCGACAGGGAAACTATGGCTACACCTTC.

This chain links TRBV7-2 with TRBJ2-3, with TRBD2 matching over 13 bases. Trimming at V came to 5 bases and at J to 0 bases, leaving 8 bases not matched to a gene. Germline values: CDR1 SGHTA, CDR2 FQGNSA. This CDR3 has 18 amino acids. The DNA of the CDR3 is TGTGCCAGCAGCCTAGGGGGACTAGCGGGGACTAGCACAGATACGCAGTATTTT. Translating it yields CASSLGGLAGTSTDTQYF. The variable domain in full, with the rest retrieved from reference TRBV7-2 and TRBJ2-3, is GAGVSQSPSNKVTEKGKDVELRCDPISGHTALYWYRQSLGQGLEFLIYFQGNSAPDKSGLPSDRFSAERTGGSVSTLTIQRTQQEDSAVYLCASSLGGLAGTSTDTQYFGPGTRLTVL.

The rearrangement uses TRBV6-1 and TRBJ2-1; D is perhaps TRBD2 (6 bases). The CDR3 length is 18 residues. Germline assignment: CDR1 MNHNS and CDR2 SASEGT. V shed 4 bases and J shed 3 bases, with 22 bases lying between them. The CDR3 sequence is CASSGGVGGGTGYNEQFF. The CDR3 DNA sequence: TGTGCCAGCAGTGGCGGGGTCGGCGGCGGGACTGGCTACAATGAGCAGTTCTTC.

This rearrangement joins TRBV29-1 to TRBJ1-2; a weak D match, TRBD1 (6 bases). The CDR3 is 16 amino acids. Germline assignment: CDR1 SQVTM and CDR2 ANQGSEA. V lost 8 bases and J 0 bases, leaving 22 bases between the germline ends. The CDR3: CSTLGGALIANYGYTF. The CDR3 nucleotides are TGCAGCACCTTAGGGGGGGCCCTCATAGCTAACTATGGCTACACCTTC.

This chain links TRBV3-1 (or the pseudogene TRBV3-2) with TRBJ1-4; D not certain. There are 14 residues in the CDR3. CDR1 is LGHDT and CDR2 is YNNKEL in the germline V gene (reference sequence). Trimming cost V 4 bases and J 0 bases, with 6 bases left between them. CDR3 region: CASSRRATNEKLFF. The CDR3 DNA sequence: TGTGCCAGCAGCCGGAGGGCAACTAATGAAAAACTGTTTTTT.

This clone was seen a single time. This chain joins TRBV7-9 and TRBJ2-7, with 7 nucleotides matching TRBD2. This CDR3 contains 13 residues. V gave up 5 bases and J gave up 6 bases; unmatched junction bases: 7. Germline V lookup: CDR1 SEHNR, CDR2 FQNEAQ (reference sequence). Here the CDR3 reads CASSRTSSGEQYV. DNA of the CDR3: TGTGCCAGCAGCAGGACTAGTAGCGGCGAGCAGTACGTC.

This chain links TRBV9 with TRBJ1-6; no clear D gene. V was clipped by 4 bases and J by 9 bases, with 20 bases between them. The CDR3 length is 16 residues. The germline gives CDR1 SGDLS, CDR2 YYNGEE. The CDR3 is CASSPHGSLSTSPLHF. The DNA of the CDR3 is TGTGCCAGCAGCCCCCACGGGTCCCTGTCTACTTCACCCCTCCACTTT.

The chain recombines TRBV24-1 with TRBJ1-1, with 11 nucleotides matching TRBD1. The CDR3 loop spans 14 amino acids. Unmatched junction bases numbered 7, after V lost 3 bases and J lost 11 bases. Looked up from germline, CDR1 is KGHDR and CDR2 is SFDVKD. This chain's CDR3 is CATSDPGTGGMAFF. The CDR3 DNA follows: TGTGCCACCAGTGATCCCGGGACAGGGGGGATGGCTTTCTTT.

The chain couples TRBV21-1 to TRBJ2-5; no DNA check was done on the table's D call, TRBD1. TRBV21-1 is tagged as a pseudogene. CDR3 length: 19 amino acids. CDR3 sequence: CASSKEGVQGSLWRKTQYF. The CDR3 region has the DNA TGTGCCAGCAGCAAAGAAGGCGTCCAGGGAAGTCTTTGGAGAAAGACCCAGTACTTC.

The V call is TRBV3-1 (or the pseudogene TRBV3-2), the J call TRBJ2-4, with 8 bases matching TRBD1. J lost 4 bases, V lost 0 bases, and 8 bases had no gene match. Germline CDR1 and CDR2: LGHDT and YNNKEL (reference sequence). This CDR3 has 17 residues. The CDR3 region is CASSQDGQGAHKNIQYF. The CDR3 DNA sequence: TGTGCCAGCAGCCAAGATGGGCAGGGGGCGCATAAAAACATTCAGTACTTC.

For this clone: The junction shows a germline mismatch at one end, possibly a read error. Other DNA sequences within the sample encode an identical CDR3. The CDR3 sequence is CASSLAGQTNTEAFF. The CDR3 nucleotides read TGTGCCAGCAGCTTGGCCGGACAGACGAACACTGAAGCTTTCTTT. This chain connects TRBV5-1 to TRBJ1-1; D possibly corresponds to TRBD1 (6 bases). The germline gives CDR1 SGHRS, CDR2 YFSETQ. CDR3 size: 15 residues. The full variable domain, with the rest looked up from reference TRBV5-1 and TRBJ1-1, is KAGVTQTPRYLIKTRGQQVTLSCSPISGHRSVSWYQQTPGQGLQFLFEYFSETQRNKGNFPGRFSGRQFSNSRSEMNVSTLELGDSALYLCASSLAGQTNTEAFFGQGTRLTVV.

The chain couples TRBV29-1 to TRBJ2-1; TRBD1 matches 7 bases. Trimming cost V 4 bases and J 0 bases; bases outside gene matches: 6. Germline-derived CDR1 and CDR2 are SQVTM and ANQGSEA. CDR3 length: 15 amino acids. Here the CDR3 DNA reads TGCAGCGTTGTGGGACAGACGAGCTCCTACAATGAGCAGTTCTTC. As protein: CSVVGQTSSYNEQFF.

The V call is TRBV28, the J call TRBJ1-4, with 8 bases identical to TRBD1. V trimming: 5 bases; J trimming: 11 bases; junction bases outside the gene matches: 7. This CDR3 contains 13 residues. From germline, CDR1 is MDHEN and CDR2 SYDVKM. The CDR3 spells CASSTGTGGKLFF. The CDR3 coding sequence is TGTGCCAGCAGTACGGGGACAGGAGGGAAACTGTTTTTT.